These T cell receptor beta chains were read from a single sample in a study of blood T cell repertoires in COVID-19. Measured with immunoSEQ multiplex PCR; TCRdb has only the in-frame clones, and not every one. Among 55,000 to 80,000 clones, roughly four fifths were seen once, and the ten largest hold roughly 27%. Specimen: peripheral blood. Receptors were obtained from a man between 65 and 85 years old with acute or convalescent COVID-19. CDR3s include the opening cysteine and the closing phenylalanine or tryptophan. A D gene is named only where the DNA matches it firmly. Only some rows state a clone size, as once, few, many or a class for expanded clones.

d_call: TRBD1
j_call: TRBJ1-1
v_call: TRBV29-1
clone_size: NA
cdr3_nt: TGCAGCGTTGCCCAACAGGGGCGAGTCACTGAAGCTTTCTTT
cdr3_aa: CSVAQQGRVTEAFF

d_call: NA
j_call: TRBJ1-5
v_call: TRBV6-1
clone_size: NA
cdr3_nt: TGTGCCAGCAGTGAAGGCGGGGGGTCCGGGGCCCAGCCCCAGCATTTT
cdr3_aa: CASSEGGGSGAQPQHF

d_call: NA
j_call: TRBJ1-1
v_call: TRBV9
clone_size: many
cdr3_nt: TGTGCCAGCAGCGTAGCTTCCAGGTTTGTGAACACTGAAGCTTTCTTT
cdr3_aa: CASSVASRFVNTEAFF

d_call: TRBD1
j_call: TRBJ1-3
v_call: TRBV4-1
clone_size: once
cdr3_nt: TGCGCCAGCAGCCACGCTATAGGGACAGGCCACTCTGGAAACACCATATATTTT
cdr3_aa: CASSHAIGTGHSGNTIYF

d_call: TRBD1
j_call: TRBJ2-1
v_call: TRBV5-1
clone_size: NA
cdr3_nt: TGCGCCAGCAGCTTGGAGGTACAGGGGATATACAATGAGCAGTTCTTC
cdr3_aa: CASSLEVQGIYNEQFF

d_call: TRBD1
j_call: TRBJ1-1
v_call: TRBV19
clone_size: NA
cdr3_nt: TGTGCCAGTAGTACTCCACAGGGGAAAGCTTTCTTT
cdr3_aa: CASSTPQGKAFF

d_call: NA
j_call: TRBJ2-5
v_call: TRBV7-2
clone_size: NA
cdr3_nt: TGTGCCAGCAGCTCCTCGAGGGCCGGGGAAGAGACCCAGTACTTC
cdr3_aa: CASSSSRAGEETQYF

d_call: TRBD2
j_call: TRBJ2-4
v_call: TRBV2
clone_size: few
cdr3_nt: TGTGCCAGTGTTAGCGGGAGGGCCGATGACATTCAGTACTTC
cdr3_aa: CASVSGRADDIQYF

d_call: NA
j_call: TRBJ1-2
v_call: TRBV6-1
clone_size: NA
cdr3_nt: TGTGCCAGCAGTGAAGCCTTCTCTCGGGGGGGTGGCTACACCTTC
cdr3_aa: CASSEAFSRGGGYTF

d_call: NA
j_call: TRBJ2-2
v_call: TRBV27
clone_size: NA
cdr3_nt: TGTGCCAGCATGAGGGAGCACGGGGAGCTGTTTTTT
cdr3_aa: CASMREHGELFF

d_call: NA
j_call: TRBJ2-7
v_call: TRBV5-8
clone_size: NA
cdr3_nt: TGTGCCAGCAGCTCCTATCTCGAGGTCGACGAGCAGTACTTC
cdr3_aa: CASSSYLEVDEQYF

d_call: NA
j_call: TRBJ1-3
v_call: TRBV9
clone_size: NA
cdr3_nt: TGTGCCAGCAGCGTAAGGGCAGGGCATCGCGGAAACACCATATATTTT
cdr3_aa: CASSVRAGHRGNTIYF

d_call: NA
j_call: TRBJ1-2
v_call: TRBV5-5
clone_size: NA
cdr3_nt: TGTGCCAGCAGCTCAGAATTGTATGGCTACACCTTC
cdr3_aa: CASSSELYGYTF

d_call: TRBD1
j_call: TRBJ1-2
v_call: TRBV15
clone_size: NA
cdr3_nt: TGTGCCACAAGGCCCTGGGACAGCTCGATTACCGCTAACTATGGCTACACCTTC
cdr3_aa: CATRPWDSSITANYGYTF

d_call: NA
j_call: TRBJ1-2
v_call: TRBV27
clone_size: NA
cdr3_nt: TGTGCCAGCAGTTTATCGATGGGGCGCCATGGCTACACCTTC
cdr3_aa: CASSLSMGRHGYTF

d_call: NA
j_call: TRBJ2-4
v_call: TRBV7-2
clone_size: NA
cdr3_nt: TGTGCCAGCAGCTTAGGAGCGGGCACAAAAAACATTCAGTACTTC
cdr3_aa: CASSLGAGTKNIQYF

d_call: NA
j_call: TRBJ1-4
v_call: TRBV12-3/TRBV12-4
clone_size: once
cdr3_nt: TGTGCCAGCAGCCCGACAAATGAAAAACTGTTTTTT
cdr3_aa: CASSPTNEKLFF

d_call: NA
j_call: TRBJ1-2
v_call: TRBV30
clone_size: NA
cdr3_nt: TGTGCCTTGAACAGGGCCCTTAACTATGGCTACACCTTC
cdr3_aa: CALNRALNYGYTF

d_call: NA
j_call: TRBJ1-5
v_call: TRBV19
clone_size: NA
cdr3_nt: TGTGCCAGTAACCAGGACATAATTAGCAATCAGCCCCAGCATTTT
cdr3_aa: CASNQDIISNQPQHF

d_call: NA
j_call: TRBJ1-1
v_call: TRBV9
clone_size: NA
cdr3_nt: TGTGCCAGCAGCCCCCTTTCAGACATGAACACTGAAGCTTTCTTT
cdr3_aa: CASSPLSDMNTEAFF

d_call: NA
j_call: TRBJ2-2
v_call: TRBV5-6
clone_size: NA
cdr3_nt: TGTGCCAGCAGCTTGACAGGGAGGGACACCGGGGAGCTGTTTTTT
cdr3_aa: CASSLTGRDTGELFF

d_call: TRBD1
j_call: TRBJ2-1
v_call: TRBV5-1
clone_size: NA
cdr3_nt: TGCGCCAGTAGGGTAGGGGGCACGTCCTACAATGAGCAGTTCTTC
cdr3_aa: CASRVGGTSYNEQFF

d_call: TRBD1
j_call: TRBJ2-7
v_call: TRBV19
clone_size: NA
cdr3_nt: TGTGCCAGTAGTATAAGGACAGGGGCTGCCTACGAGCAGTACTTC
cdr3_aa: CASSIRTGAAYEQYF

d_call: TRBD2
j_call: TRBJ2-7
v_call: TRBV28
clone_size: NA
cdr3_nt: TGTGCCAGCAGTGCCTCTGACCAGCGGGAGGCCTACGAGCAGTACTTC
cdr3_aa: CASSASDQREAYEQYF

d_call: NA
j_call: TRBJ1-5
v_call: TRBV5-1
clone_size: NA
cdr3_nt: TGCGCCAGCAGCTTGGTAGGGGATTCGAATCAGCCCCAGCATTTT
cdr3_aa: CASSLVGDSNQPQHF

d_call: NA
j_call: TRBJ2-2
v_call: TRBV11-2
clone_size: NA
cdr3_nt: TGTGCCAGCACCCCGGCAGGAGGCCGGGAGCTGTTTTTT
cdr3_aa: CASTPAGGRELFF

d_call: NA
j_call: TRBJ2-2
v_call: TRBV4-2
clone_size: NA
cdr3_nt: TGTGCCAGCAGCCAAGATCACCCGGGCACCGGGGAGCTGTTTTTT
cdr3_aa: CASSQDHPGTGELFF

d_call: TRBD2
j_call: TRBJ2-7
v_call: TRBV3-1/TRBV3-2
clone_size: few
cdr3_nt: TGTGCCAGCAGCCAAGATCTTTTGACTAGCGGGGACGGCTACGAGCAGTACTTC
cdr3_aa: CASSQDLLTSGDGYEQYF

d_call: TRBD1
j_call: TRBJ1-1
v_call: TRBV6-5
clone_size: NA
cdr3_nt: TGTGCCAGCAGACCCCCGGGACAGCAAGAAGCTTTCTTT
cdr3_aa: CASRPPGQQEAFF

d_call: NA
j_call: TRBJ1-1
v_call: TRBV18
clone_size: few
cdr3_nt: TGTGCCAGCTCACCCCCATGGAAGGGGGTAAACACTGAAGCTTTCTTT
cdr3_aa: CASSPPWKGVNTEAFF

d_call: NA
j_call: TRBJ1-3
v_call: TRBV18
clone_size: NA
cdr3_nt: TGTGCCAGCTCACCGGCGGAGGGCCCTGGAAACACCATATATTTT
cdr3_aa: CASSPAEGPGNTIYF

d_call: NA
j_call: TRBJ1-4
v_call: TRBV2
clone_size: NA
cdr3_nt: TGTGCCAGCAAGTTCGGACAGAACAATGAAAAACTGTTTTTT
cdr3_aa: CASKFGQNNEKLFF